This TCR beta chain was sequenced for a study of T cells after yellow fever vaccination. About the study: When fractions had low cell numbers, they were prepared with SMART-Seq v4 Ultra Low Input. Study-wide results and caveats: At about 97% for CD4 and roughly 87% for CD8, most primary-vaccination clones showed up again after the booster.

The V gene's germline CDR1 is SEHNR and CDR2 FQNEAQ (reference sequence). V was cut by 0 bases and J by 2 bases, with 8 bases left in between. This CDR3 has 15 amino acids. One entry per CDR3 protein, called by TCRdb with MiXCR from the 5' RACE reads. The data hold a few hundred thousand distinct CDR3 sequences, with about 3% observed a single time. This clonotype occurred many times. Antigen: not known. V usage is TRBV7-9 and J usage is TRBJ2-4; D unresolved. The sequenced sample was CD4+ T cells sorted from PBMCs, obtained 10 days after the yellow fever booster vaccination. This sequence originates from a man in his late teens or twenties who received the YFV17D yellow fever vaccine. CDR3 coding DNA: TGTGCCAGCAGCTTAGCGGGGTCTTCCAAAAACATTCAGTACTTC. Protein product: CASSLAGSSKNIQYF.